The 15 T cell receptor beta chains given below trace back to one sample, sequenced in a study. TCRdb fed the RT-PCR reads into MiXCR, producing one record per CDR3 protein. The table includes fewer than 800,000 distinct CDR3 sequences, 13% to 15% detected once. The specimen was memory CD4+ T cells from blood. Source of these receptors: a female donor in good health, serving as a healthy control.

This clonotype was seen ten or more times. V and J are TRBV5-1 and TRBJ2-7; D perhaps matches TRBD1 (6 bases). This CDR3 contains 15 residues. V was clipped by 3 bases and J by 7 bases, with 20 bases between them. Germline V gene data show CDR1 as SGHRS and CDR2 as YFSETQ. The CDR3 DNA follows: TGCGCCAGCAGCTCGGGATATGTGGGGGCAGGGGAGCAGTACTTC. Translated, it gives CASSSGYVGAGEQYF.

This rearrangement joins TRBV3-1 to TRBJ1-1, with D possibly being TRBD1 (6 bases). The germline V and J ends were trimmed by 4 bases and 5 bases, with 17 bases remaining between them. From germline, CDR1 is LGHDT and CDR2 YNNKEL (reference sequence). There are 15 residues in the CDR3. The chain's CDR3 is CASSPAWGAGTEAFF. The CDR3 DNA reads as TGTGCCAGCAGCCCAGCGTGGGGGGCCGGGACTGAAGCTTTCTTT.

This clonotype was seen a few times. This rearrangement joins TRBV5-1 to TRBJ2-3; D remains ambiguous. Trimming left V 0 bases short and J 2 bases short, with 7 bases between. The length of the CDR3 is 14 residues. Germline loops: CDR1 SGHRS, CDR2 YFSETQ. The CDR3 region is CASSLVPPTDTQYF. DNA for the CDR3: TGCGCCAGCAGCTTGGTCCCCCCCACAGATACGCAGTATTTT.

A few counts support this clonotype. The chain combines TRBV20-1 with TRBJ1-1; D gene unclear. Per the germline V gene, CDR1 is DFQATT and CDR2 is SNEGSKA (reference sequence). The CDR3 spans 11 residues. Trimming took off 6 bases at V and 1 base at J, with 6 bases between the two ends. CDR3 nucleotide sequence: TGCAGTGCCGGAAAGAACACTGAAGCTTTCTTT. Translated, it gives CSAGKNTEAFF.

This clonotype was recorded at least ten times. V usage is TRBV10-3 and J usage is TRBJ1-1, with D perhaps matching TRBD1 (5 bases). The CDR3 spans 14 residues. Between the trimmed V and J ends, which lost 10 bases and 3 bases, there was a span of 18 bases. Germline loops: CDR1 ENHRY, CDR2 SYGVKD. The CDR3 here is CATIREAGDTEAFF. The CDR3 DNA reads TGTGCCACCATCAGGGAGGCGGGGGACACTGAAGCTTTCTTT.

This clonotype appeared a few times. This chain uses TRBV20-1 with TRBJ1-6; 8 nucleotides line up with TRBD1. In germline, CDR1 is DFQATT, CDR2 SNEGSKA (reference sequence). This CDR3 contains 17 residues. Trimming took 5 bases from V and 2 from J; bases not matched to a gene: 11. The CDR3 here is CSALPGQGGAYNSPLHF. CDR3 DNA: TGCAGTGCTTTGCCCGGACAGGGAGGCGCCTATAATTCACCCCTCCACTTT.

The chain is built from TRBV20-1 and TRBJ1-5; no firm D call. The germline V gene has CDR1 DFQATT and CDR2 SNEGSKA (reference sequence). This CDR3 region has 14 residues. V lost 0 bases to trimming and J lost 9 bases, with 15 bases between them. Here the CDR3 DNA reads TGCAGTGCTAGAGAGACTAGAGGTGGAGGGCCCCAGCATTTT. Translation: CSARETRGGGPQHF.

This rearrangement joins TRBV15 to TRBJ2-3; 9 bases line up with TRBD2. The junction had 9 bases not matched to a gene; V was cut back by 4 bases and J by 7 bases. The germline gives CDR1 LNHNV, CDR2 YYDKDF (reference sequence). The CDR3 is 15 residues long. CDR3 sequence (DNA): TGTGCCACCAGCAATATTCTAGCGGGAAGTTATACGCAGTATTTT. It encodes CATSNILAGSYTQYF.

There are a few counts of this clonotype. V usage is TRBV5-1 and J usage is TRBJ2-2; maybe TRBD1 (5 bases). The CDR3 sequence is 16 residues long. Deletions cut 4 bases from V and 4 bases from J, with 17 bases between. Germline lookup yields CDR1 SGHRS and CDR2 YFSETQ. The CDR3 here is CASSPGHTQTTGELFF. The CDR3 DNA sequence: TGCGCCAGCAGCCCCGGACACACCCAAACCACCGGGGAGCTGTTTTTT.

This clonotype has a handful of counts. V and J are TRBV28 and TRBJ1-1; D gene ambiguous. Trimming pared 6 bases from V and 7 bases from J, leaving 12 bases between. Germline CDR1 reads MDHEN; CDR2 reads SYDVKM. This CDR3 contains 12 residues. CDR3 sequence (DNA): TGTGCCAGCAGCCCTCCGTACTATGAAGCTTTCTTT. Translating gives CASSPPYYEAFF.

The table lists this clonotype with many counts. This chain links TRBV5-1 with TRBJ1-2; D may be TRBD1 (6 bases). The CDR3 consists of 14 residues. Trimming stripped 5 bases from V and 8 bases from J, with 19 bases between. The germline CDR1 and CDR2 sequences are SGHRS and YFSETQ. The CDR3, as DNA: TGCGCCAGCAGTCAGGGGCAGACAGTGACCGGCTACACCTTC. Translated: CASSQGQTVTGYTF.

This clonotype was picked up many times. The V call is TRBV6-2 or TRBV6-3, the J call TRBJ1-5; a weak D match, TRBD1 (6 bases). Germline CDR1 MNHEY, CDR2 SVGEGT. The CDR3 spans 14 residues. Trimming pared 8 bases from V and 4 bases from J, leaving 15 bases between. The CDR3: CASANRDNNQPQHF. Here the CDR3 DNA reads TGTGCCAGCGCAAACCGGGACAATAATCAGCCCCAGCATTTT.

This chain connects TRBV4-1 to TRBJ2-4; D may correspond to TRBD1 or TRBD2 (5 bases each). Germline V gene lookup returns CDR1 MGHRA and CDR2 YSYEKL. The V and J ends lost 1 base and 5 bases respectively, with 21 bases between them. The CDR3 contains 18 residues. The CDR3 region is CASSQGGRSAGTQNIQYF. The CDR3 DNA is TGCGCCAGCAGCCAAGGCGGTCGGAGTGCAGGGACCCAAAACATTCAGTACTTC.

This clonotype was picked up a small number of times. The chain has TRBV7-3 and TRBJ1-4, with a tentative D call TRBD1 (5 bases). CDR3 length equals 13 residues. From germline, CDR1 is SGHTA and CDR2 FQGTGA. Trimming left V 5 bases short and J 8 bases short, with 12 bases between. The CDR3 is CASSKGQGEKLFF. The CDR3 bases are TGTGCCAGCAGCAAAGGACAAGGAGAAAAACTGTTTTTT. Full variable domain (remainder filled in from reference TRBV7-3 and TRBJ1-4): GAGVSQTPSNKVTEKGKYVELRCDPISGHTALYWYRQSLGQGPEFLIYFQGTGAADDSGLPNDRFFAVRPEGSVSTLKIQRTERGDSAVYLCASSKGQGEKLFFGSGTQLSVL.

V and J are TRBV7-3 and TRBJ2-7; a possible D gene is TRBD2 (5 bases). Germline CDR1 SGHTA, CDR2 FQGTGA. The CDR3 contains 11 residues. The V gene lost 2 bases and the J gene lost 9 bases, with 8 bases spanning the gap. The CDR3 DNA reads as TGTGCCAGCAGCTTAGGAGCGGTGCAGTACTTC. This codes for CASSLGAVQYF.